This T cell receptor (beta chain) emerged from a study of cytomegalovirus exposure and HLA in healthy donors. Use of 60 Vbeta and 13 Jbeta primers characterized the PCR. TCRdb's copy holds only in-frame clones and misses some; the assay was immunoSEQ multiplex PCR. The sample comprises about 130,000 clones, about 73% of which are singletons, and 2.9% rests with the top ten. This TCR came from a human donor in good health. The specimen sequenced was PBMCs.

The CDR3 loop is CASSGTPGANVLTF. In nucleotides, the CDR3 is TGCGCCAGCAGTGGGACACCTGGGGCCAACGTCCTGACTTTC. This chain joins TRBV5-1 and TRBJ2-6; D might be TRBD1 (6 bases). CDR1 is SGHRS and CDR2 is YFSETQ in the germline V gene. V lost 5 bases and J 2 bases, leaving 8 bases between the germline ends. The CDR3 extends over 14 amino acids.